These T cell receptor beta chains were read from a single sample in a study of response to subunit inactivated influenza vaccine. In TCRdb, the RT-PCR reads were re-called with MiXCR into one record per CDR3 protein. The sample contains roughly 700,000 distinct CDR3 sequences, 11% to 15% of which appear only once. The source was PBMCs from blood, collected 14 days before vaccination. All receptors come from a man aged 45-65 years who received an inactivated influenza vaccine. The CDR3 runs from the conserved cysteine through the conserved F or W. Each record gives: clone size, J gene, D gene, V gene, CDR3 protein, CDR3 DNA. A D gene is named only where the DNA matches it firmly. The size of a clone is reported for some rows only, either as once, few or many, or as a class for expanded clones.

abundance: NA; j_gene: TRBJ2-3; d_gene: TRBD2; v_gene: TRBV20-1; CDR3aa: CSALRRLAGYTDTQYF; CDR3nt: TGCAGTGCACTACGGAGACTAGCGGGGTACACAGATACGCAGTATTTT
abundance: NA; j_gene: TRBJ2-1; d_gene: NA; v_gene: TRBV4-1; CDR3aa: CASSRFGETSYNEQFF; CDR3nt: TGCGCCAGCAGCCGGTTCGGGGAGACCTCCTACAATGAGCAGTTCTTC
abundance: few; j_gene: TRBJ2-4; d_gene: TRBD2; v_gene: TRBV12-3/TRBV12-4; CDR3aa: CASSFTSGNIQYF; CDR3nt: TGTGCCAGCAGTTTTACTAGCGGAAACATTCAGTACTTC
abundance: NA; j_gene: TRBJ1-1; d_gene: NA; v_gene: TRBV3-1; CDR3aa: CASSQAGKGGNTEAFF; CDR3nt: TGTGCCAGCAGCCAAGCTGGAAAGGGGGGTAACACTGAAGCTTTCTTT
abundance: NA; j_gene: TRBJ2-7; d_gene: NA; v_gene: TRBV7-9; CDR3aa: CASSFTTTYEQYF; CDR3nt: TGTGCCAGCAGCTTCACAACAACCTACGAGCAGTACTTC
abundance: few; j_gene: TRBJ2-3; d_gene: NA; v_gene: TRBV20-1; CDR3aa: CSARGRGDTQYF; CDR3nt: TGCAGTGCTAGAGGCAGGGGAGATACGCAGTATTTT
abundance: few; j_gene: TRBJ1-2; d_gene: NA; v_gene: TRBV4-2; CDR3aa: CASSQTGFGYTF; CDR3nt: TGTGCCAGCAGCCAGACAGGTTTCGGCTACACCTTC
abundance: NA; j_gene: TRBJ2-5; d_gene: NA; v_gene: TRBV10-3; CDR3aa: CAISGQTKETQYF; CDR3nt: TGTGCCATCTCAGGACAGACAAAAGAGACCCAGTACTTC
abundance: few; j_gene: TRBJ2-7; d_gene: TRBD1; v_gene: TRBV29-1; CDR3aa: CSVVRTGGYEQYF; CDR3nt: TGCAGCGTTGTAAGGACAGGGGGGTACGAGCAGTACTTC
abundance: NA; j_gene: TRBJ2-1; d_gene: TRBD2; v_gene: TRBV28; CDR3aa: CASSPIDSGGVYNEQFF; CDR3nt: TGTGCCAGCAGTCCCATCGATAGCGGGGGAGTATACAATGAGCAGTTCTTC
abundance: NA; j_gene: TRBJ1-3; d_gene: NA; v_gene: TRBV6-5; CDR3aa: CASSSPRGFSGNTIYF; CDR3nt: TGTGCCAGCAGTTCACCGAGGGGATTCTCTGGAAACACCATATATTTT
abundance: few; j_gene: TRBJ2-7; d_gene: NA; v_gene: TRBV28; CDR3aa: CASSYLRTGPSYEQYF; CDR3nt: TGTGCCAGCAGTTATCTTAGGACCGGGCCATCCTACGAGCAGTACTTC
abundance: NA; j_gene: TRBJ2-1; d_gene: TRBD2; v_gene: TRBV5-6; CDR3aa: CASSVGTRGEQFF; CDR3nt: TGTGCCAGCAGCGTCGGGACTAGGGGGGAGCAGTTCTTC
abundance: NA; j_gene: TRBJ2-2; d_gene: NA; v_gene: TRBV12-3/TRBV12-4; CDR3aa: CASSLWGGRNTGELFF; CDR3nt: TGTGCCAGCAGTTTATGGGGGGGCCGCAACACCGGGGAGCTGTTTTTT
abundance: few; j_gene: TRBJ2-7; d_gene: TRBD2; v_gene: TRBV27; CDR3aa: CASSARTSSYEQYF; CDR3nt: TGTGCCAGCAGTGCCCGGACTAGCTCCTACGAGCAGTACTTC
abundance: NA; j_gene: TRBJ1-3; d_gene: NA; v_gene: TRBV3-1; CDR3aa: CASSQSFRQSSGNTIYF; CDR3nt: TGTGCCAGCAGCCAGTCCTTCCGGCAATCCTCTGGAAACACCATATATTTT
abundance: NA; j_gene: TRBJ2-7; d_gene: TRBD1; v_gene: TRBV30; CDR3aa: CAWVDRQTYEQYF; CDR3nt: TGTGCCTGGGTGGACAGGCAAACCTACGAGCAGTACTTC
abundance: few; j_gene: TRBJ1-1; d_gene: NA; v_gene: TRBV3-1; CDR3aa: CASSQVGRGTEAFF; CDR3nt: TGTGCCAGCAGCCAAGTGGGCAGGGGAACTGAAGCTTTCTTT
abundance: NA; j_gene: TRBJ2-3; d_gene: TRBD1; v_gene: TRBV14; CDR3aa: CASSQQPGQREDTQYF; CDR3nt: TGTGCCAGCAGCCAACAACCGGGACAGAGAGAAGATACGCAGTATTTT
abundance: NA; j_gene: TRBJ2-2; d_gene: NA; v_gene: TRBV4-2; CDR3aa: CASSQEGLITGELFF; CDR3nt: TGTGCCAGCAGCCAAGAAGGGCTTATCACCGGGGAGCTGTTTTTT
abundance: NA; j_gene: TRBJ2-1; d_gene: NA; v_gene: TRBV20-1; CDR3aa: CSAKNGPVNEQFF; CDR3nt: TGCAGTGCTAAAAATGGACCCGTCAATGAGCAGTTCTTC
abundance: NA; j_gene: TRBJ2-3; d_gene: NA; v_gene: TRBV11-2; CDR3aa: CASSLDWGGGADTQYF; CDR3nt: TGTGCCAGCAGCTTAGATTGGGGGGGCGGAGCAGATACGCAGTATTTT
abundance: few; j_gene: TRBJ2-1; d_gene: TRBD2; v_gene: TRBV6-1; CDR3aa: CASQARVAGWNEQFF; CDR3nt: TGTGCCAGTCAAGCCCGAGTAGCGGGCTGGAATGAGCAGTTCTTC
abundance: NA; j_gene: TRBJ1-4; d_gene: TRBD1; v_gene: TRBV7-9; CDR3aa: CASSIGQGRTNEKLFF; CDR3nt: TGTGCCAGCAGCATAGGACAGGGTCGGACTAATGAAAAACTGTTTTTT
abundance: many; j_gene: TRBJ2-7; d_gene: NA; v_gene: TRBV20-1; CDR3aa: CSAMGRGYEQYF; CDR3nt: TGCAGTGCTATGGGCAGGGGTTACGAGCAGTACTTC
abundance: many; j_gene: TRBJ2-2; d_gene: NA; v_gene: TRBV27; CDR3aa: CASSLSLSNTGELFF; CDR3nt: TGTGCCAGCAGTTTGAGTCTATCGAACACCGGGGAGCTGTTTTTT
abundance: NA; j_gene: TRBJ1-6; d_gene: NA; v_gene: TRBV12-3/TRBV12-4; CDR3aa: CASSFDGDYNSPLHF; CDR3nt: TGTGCCAGCAGTTTTGACGGGGACTATAATTCACCCCTCCACTTT
abundance: NA; j_gene: TRBJ2-7; d_gene: TRBD2; v_gene: TRBV6-2/TRBV6-3; CDR3aa: CASSYPSGGLSYEQYF; CDR3nt: TGTGCCAGCAGTTACCCTAGCGGGGGGCTATCCTACGAGCAGTACTTC
abundance: NA; j_gene: TRBJ2-4; d_gene: NA; v_gene: TRBV11-3; CDR3aa: CAVCLGDIQYF; CDR3nt: TGTGCGGTATGCCTGGGAGACATTCAGTACTTC
abundance: NA; j_gene: TRBJ1-1; d_gene: NA; v_gene: TRBV7-2; CDR3aa: CASSPSPSRVQGEAFF; CDR3nt: TGTGCCAGCAGCCCTAGCCCTAGTCGTGTTCAGGGTGAAGCTTTCTTT
abundance: NA; j_gene: TRBJ2-1; d_gene: NA; v_gene: TRBV7-2; CDR3aa: CASSPDKGNHNEQFF; CDR3nt: TGTGCCAGCAGCCCGGACAAGGGGAACCACAATGAGCAGTTCTTC
abundance: NA; j_gene: TRBJ1-1; d_gene: NA; v_gene: TRBV7-6; CDR3aa: CASSLNVEGKFFDRGTEAFF; CDR3nt: TGTGCCAGCAGCCTTAACGTTGAGGGAAAGTTCTTCGATAGGGGCACTGAAGCTTTCTTT
abundance: NA; j_gene: TRBJ1-2; d_gene: TRBD1; v_gene: TRBV12-3/TRBV12-4; CDR3aa: CASSYGQGLNYGYTF; CDR3nt: TGTGCCAGCAGTTACGGACAGGGGCTGAACTATGGCTACACCTTC
abundance: NA; j_gene: TRBJ1-6; d_gene: NA; v_gene: TRBV3-1; CDR3aa: CASSQGTPNSPLHF; CDR3nt: TGTGCCAGCAGCCAAGGGACACCAAATTCACCCCTCCACTTT
abundance: NA; j_gene: TRBJ1-2; d_gene: NA; v_gene: TRBV7-2; CDR3aa: CASNLGDTNYGYTF; CDR3nt: TGTGCCAGCAACCTCGGGGACACGAACTATGGCTACACCTTC
abundance: few; j_gene: TRBJ2-3; d_gene: NA; v_gene: TRBV29-1; CDR3aa: CSVVDPRDRSPSDTQYF; CDR3nt: TGCAGCGTTGTTGACCCCCGCGACCGTAGCCCGTCAGATACGCAGTATTTT
abundance: NA; j_gene: TRBJ2-5; d_gene: TRBD2; v_gene: TRBV3-1; CDR3aa: CASSQGTSGSETQYF; CDR3nt: TGTGCCAGCAGCCAAGGGACTAGCGGGAGTGAGACCCAGTACTTC
abundance: NA; j_gene: TRBJ2-3; d_gene: NA; v_gene: TRBV20-1; CDR3aa: CSAGGAGWGGHTDTQYF; CDR3nt: TGCAGTGCTGGGGGGGCCGGGTGGGGCGGACACACAGATACGCAGTATTTT
abundance: NA; j_gene: TRBJ2-5; d_gene: TRBD1; v_gene: TRBV29-1; CDR3aa: CSVETGTAGETQYF; CDR3nt: TGCAGCGTTGAAACCGGGACAGCAGGAGAGACCCAGTACTTC
abundance: NA; j_gene: TRBJ2-1; d_gene: TRBD2; v_gene: TRBV24-1; CDR3aa: CAKGTSGSRGTGHEQFF; CDR3nt: TGTGCCAAGGGGACTAGCGGGAGTAGGGGGACCGGCCATGAGCAGTTCTTC
abundance: NA; j_gene: TRBJ2-3; d_gene: NA; v_gene: TRBV12-3/TRBV12-4; CDR3aa: CASSLDARDTQYF; CDR3nt: TGTGCCAGCAGTTTAGATGCCCGAGATACGCAGTATTTT
abundance: NA; j_gene: TRBJ2-1; d_gene: TRBD1; v_gene: TRBV20-1; CDR3aa: CSARGTGTYNEQFF; CDR3nt: TGCAGTGCTAGAGGGACAGGGACCTACAATGAGCAGTTCTTC
abundance: few; j_gene: TRBJ2-2; d_gene: NA; v_gene: TRBV7-2; CDR3aa: CASSHVNTGELFF; CDR3nt: TGTGCCAGCAGCCATGTGAACACCGGGGAGCTGTTTTTT
abundance: NA; j_gene: TRBJ2-7; d_gene: TRBD1; v_gene: TRBV2; CDR3aa: CASSVTGAPYEQYF; CDR3nt: TGTGCCAGCAGCGTGACAGGGGCCCCCTACGAGCAGTACTTC
abundance: few; j_gene: TRBJ2-7; d_gene: NA; v_gene: TRBV7-2; CDR3aa: CASERVGTHEQYF; CDR3nt: TGTGCCAGCGAGAGGGTGGGGACGCACGAGCAGTACTTC
abundance: many; j_gene: TRBJ2-2; d_gene: NA; v_gene: TRBV10-3; CDR3aa: CAIRASEVTGELFF; CDR3nt: TGTGCCATCAGGGCTAGCGAAGTCACCGGGGAGCTGTTTTTT
abundance: few; j_gene: TRBJ2-1; d_gene: NA; v_gene: TRBV20-1; CDR3aa: CSAELEYNEQFF; CDR3nt: TGCAGTGCCGAACTAGAATACAATGAGCAGTTCTTC
abundance: NA; j_gene: TRBJ2-7; d_gene: TRBD2; v_gene: TRBV10-3; CDR3aa: CAISTTSGRGEQYF; CDR3nt: TGTGCCATCAGCACGACTAGCGGGAGAGGTGAGCAGTACTTC
abundance: many; j_gene: TRBJ2-7; d_gene: NA; v_gene: TRBV19; CDR3aa: CASSIVGDSRSYEQYF; CDR3nt: TGTGCCAGTAGTATAGTCGGGGACTCCAGATCCTACGAGCAGTACTTC
abundance: few; j_gene: TRBJ2-1; d_gene: TRBD2; v_gene: TRBV12-3/TRBV12-4; CDR3aa: CTCSSGTSGRARSYNEQFF; CDR3nt: TGTACCTGCAGTTCAGGGACTAGCGGGAGGGCCAGGTCCTACAATGAGCAGTTCTTC
abundance: NA; j_gene: TRBJ2-7; d_gene: NA; v_gene: TRBV2; CDR3aa: CASSETKPPRGYEQYF; CDR3nt: TGTGCCAGCAGTGAGACCAAGCCCCCTCGGGGATACGAGCAGTACTTC
abundance: NA; j_gene: TRBJ1-1; d_gene: NA; v_gene: TRBV5-1; CDR3aa: CASSSGTWAEAFF; CDR3nt: TGCGCCAGCAGCTCTGGGACGTGGGCTGAAGCTTTCTTT
abundance: few; j_gene: TRBJ2-7; d_gene: NA; v_gene: TRBV12-3/TRBV12-4; CDR3aa: CASRLAYYEQYF; CDR3nt: TGTGCCAGCAGGCTAGCATACTACGAGCAGTACTTC
abundance: few; j_gene: TRBJ2-3; d_gene: TRBD1; v_gene: TRBV29-1; CDR3aa: CSVLLDRGRTDTQYF; CDR3nt: TGCAGCGTATTATTGGACAGGGGGAGAACGGATACGCAGTATTTT
abundance: many; j_gene: TRBJ2-7; d_gene: TRBD2; v_gene: TRBV10-3; CDR3aa: CAISEIKRGRYEQYF; CDR3nt: TGTGCCATCAGTGAGATAAAGCGGGGGAGATACGAGCAGTACTTC
abundance: few; j_gene: TRBJ2-7; d_gene: TRBD2; v_gene: TRBV13; CDR3aa: CASSSPLREGPGEQYF; CDR3nt: TGTGCCAGCAGCTCCCCTTTGAGGGAGGGCCCGGGTGAGCAGTACTTC
abundance: few; j_gene: TRBJ1-4; d_gene: TRBD1; v_gene: TRBV6-5; CDR3aa: CASSLQGARELFF; CDR3nt: TGTGCCAGCAGTTTACAGGGGGCGCGGGAACTGTTTTTT
abundance: few; j_gene: TRBJ2-2; d_gene: NA; v_gene: TRBV5-1; CDR3aa: CASSLTGWTGELFF; CDR3nt: TGCGCCAGCAGCTTGACAGGGTGGACCGGGGAGCTGTTTTTT
abundance: few; j_gene: TRBJ2-5; d_gene: NA; v_gene: TRBV5-1; CDR3aa: CASSEATGTVETQYF; CDR3nt: TGCGCCAGCAGCGAGGCGACTGGGACGGTAGAGACCCAGTACTTC
abundance: few; j_gene: TRBJ2-2; d_gene: NA; v_gene: TRBV18; CDR3aa: CASSPTTHLNRGGTGELFF; CDR3nt: TGTGCCAGCTCACCCACTACCCACCTTAATCGGGGTGGCACCGGGGAGCTGTTTTTT